The 4 T cell receptor beta chains presented below share a single source sample, sequenced in a study of read filtering for tumor transcriptome and immune sequencing. This library used 300 to 450 ng RNA and molecular barcoded adaptors spanning alpha/delta and beta/gamma chains. One entry per CDR3 protein, called by TCRdb with MiXCR from the reads. The repertoire includes about 93,000 distinct CDR3 sequences, roughly 21% of them detected once, and 10% to 12% sits in the top ten. The sequenced sample was a population of CD138-negative cells sorted from bone marrow. The receptors stem from a donor at least 40 years old with multiple myeloma.

At least ten counts were recorded for this clonotype. The chain carries TRBV7-9 and TRBJ1-5; D is ambiguous. V lost 5 bases and J lost 5, with 10 bases in between. Per germline, CDR1 SEHNR and CDR2 FQNEAQ (reference sequence). The CDR3 consists of 13 residues. The CDR3 loop reads CASSPSVDQPQHF. CDR3 sequence (DNA): TGTGCCAGCAGCCCTTCGGTGGATCAGCCCCAGCATTTT.

This clonotype was seen a few times. The V call is TRBV20-1, the J call TRBJ1-4, with TRBD1 matching 9 bases. Germline V gene sequence: CDR1 DFQATT, CDR2 SNEGSKA (reference sequence). V shed 5 bases, J shed 8 bases, and the junction held 12 bases outside the gene matches. The CDR3 length is 15 residues. CDR3 loop: CSAAPPGQGGEKLFF. CDR3 nucleotides: TGCAGTGCTGCCCCTCCGGGACAGGGTGGCGAAAAACTGTTTTTT.

This clonotype has a handful of counts. This chain joins TRBV7-9 and TRBJ2-1; 10 bases match TRBD2. Germline values: CDR1 SEHNR, CDR2 FQNEAQ (reference sequence). V lost 2 bases, J lost 7 bases, and 8 bases stayed unmatched. The CDR3 spans 16 residues. The CDR3: CASSLTLAGFRNEQFF. CDR3 bases: TGTGCCAGCAGCTTAACACTAGCGGGGTTTAGGAATGAGCAGTTCTTC.

This clonotype appeared many times. The chain uses TRBV20-1 and TRBJ2-1; the D gene is possibly TRBD2 (6 bases). The CDR3 covers 13 residues. V lost 5 bases and J 0 bases, leaving 8 bases between the germline ends. Germline V gene data show CDR1 as DFQATT and CDR2 as SNEGSKA (reference sequence). CDR3 amino acids: CSAGGSSYNEQFF. DNA for the CDR3: TGCAGTGCTGGGGGGAGCTCCTACAATGAGCAGTTCTTC.